A single sample is the source of the 15 T cell receptor beta chains below, sequenced in a study of persistence of HIV-infected CD4 T cells (TCRdb year 2020). The treatment or condition label, read with the paper, signifies: suppressive antiretroviral therapy. A pool of overlapping HIV-1 Gag 15-mer peptides, at about 1 ug per peptide per mL, was used to stimulate the cells. Responding CD4+ T cells were sorted by upregulation of both CD40 ligand and CD69. No antigens are known for them. TCRbeta repertoires were sequenced from genomic DNA with the immunoSEQ hsTCRB assay version 4 in survey mode. TCRdb stores this immuneACCESS table with in-frame sequences only. Part of the clones is absent; in the studies checked, under half of the shortfall reflects unresolved V genes, and no reason is known for the rest. Present in this sample are some 9,200 clones, around 82% of which were seen just once. The top ten clones comprise 2% of the sample.

Material: CD4+ T cells sorted from PBMCs after approximately 20-hour stimulation, obtained from a patient who received antiretroviral therapy. The cell subset or site label on this specimen signifies: CD40L+CD69+ CD4 T cells responding to HIV-1 Gag peptides. These TCRs come from an adult woman with HIV who was CMV-seropositive.

The J gene is TRBJ2-2, the V gene TRBV27; D is undetermined. Germline CDR1 and CDR2: MNHEY and SMNVEV (reference sequence). The length of the CDR3 is 16 residues. V gave up 5 bases and J gave up 0 bases, with 13 bases separating them. CDR3 sequence: CASSIVDPANTGELFF. In nucleotides, the CDR3 is TGTGCCAGCAGTATTGTTGACCCTGCGAACACCGGGGAGCTGTTTTTT.

V usage is TRBV5-6 and J usage is TRBJ2-7; no firm D call. V was shortened by 3 bases and J by 3 bases, with 4 bases between the two germline ends. This CDR3 is built from 11 residues. Germline V gene lookup returns CDR1 SGHDT and CDR2 YYEEEE. This CDR3 is CASSSDYEQYF. CDR3 nucleotides: TGTGCCAGCAGCTCGGACTACGAGCAGTACTTC.

The rearrangement links TRBV5-1 to TRBJ2-5; D is possibly TRBD2 (5 bases). Trimming removed 7 bases from V and 5 bases from J, with 12 bases in between. This CDR3 has 12 residues. Germline loops: CDR1 SGHRS, CDR2 YFSETQ. The CDR3 DNA is TGCGCCAGCGCGTGGGAGAAGGAGACCCAGTACTTC. Translating it yields CASAWEKETQYF.

This clone has a handful of counts. This sequence joins TRBV10-3 and TRBJ1-4; no definite D call. The germline V and J ends were trimmed by 4 bases and 0 bases, with 12 bases remaining between them. The germline CDR1 and CDR2 sequences are ENHRY and SYGVKD. The CDR3 consists of 16 residues. The CDR3 bases are TGTGCCATCAGTGTGGGAACTACACCAACTAATGAAAAACTGTTTTTT. Translated: CAISVGTTPTNEKLFF.

The rearrangement uses TRBV7-3 and TRBJ2-5, with TRBD2 matching 7 bases. V gave up 3 bases and J gave up 2 bases; unmatched junction bases: 12. CDR3 length: 17 amino acids. CDR1 and CDR2 (germline): SGHTA, FQGTGA. CDR3 loop: CASSLAPSGALQETQYF. CDR3 nucleotides: TGTGCCAGCAGCTTGGCCCCCAGCGGGGCTCTACAAGAGACCCAGTACTTC.

The rearrangement uses TRBV5-1 and TRBJ2-3; 9 bases match TRBD1. The CDR3 has 16 residues. The germline gives CDR1 SGHRS, CDR2 YFSETQ. V lost 4 bases, J lost 3 bases, and 9 bases stayed unmatched. CDR3 sequence: CASSPTGQGGTDTQYF. The CDR3, as DNA: TGCGCCAGCAGCCCGACGGGACAGGGCGGGACAGATACGCAGTATTTT.

V usage is TRBV5-1 and J usage is TRBJ2-5, with 14 positions matching TRBD2. Germline CDR1 and CDR2: SGHRS and YFSETQ. The CDR3 sequence is 16 residues long. J was trimmed by 2 bases and V by 0 bases; bases with no gene match: 0. CDR3 in amino acids: CASSLGLAGGQETQYF. CDR3 sequence (DNA): TGCGCCAGCAGCTTGGGACTAGCGGGGGGGCAAGAGACCCAGTACTTC. The full variable domain, its missing parts supplied by reference TRBV5-1 and TRBJ2-5, is KAGVTQTPRYLIKTRGQQVTLSCSPISGHRSVSWYQQTPGQGLQFLFEYFSETQRNKGNFPGRFSGRQFSNSRSEMNVSTLELGDSALYLCASSLGLAGGQETQYFGPGTRLLVL.

The rearrangement uses TRBV3-1 (or the pseudogene TRBV3-2) and TRBJ2-5; D is unclear. CDR1 LGHDT and CDR2 YNNKEL come from the germline V gene (reference sequence). V was shortened by 5 bases and J by 2 bases, with 3 bases between the two germline ends. This CDR3 is 11 amino acids long. The CDR3 DNA reads as TGTGCCAGCAGCTTTCAAGAGACCCAGTACTTC. It specifies CASSFQETQYF.

This clone was seen once. The chain carries TRBV7-2 and TRBJ2-7; TRBD1 or TRBD2 may be the D gene (5 bases each). V dropped 5 bases and J dropped 5 bases, with 22 bases sitting between them. The CDR3 is 16 residues long. Germline values: CDR1 SGHTA, CDR2 FQGNSA. The CDR3 nucleotides read TGTGCCAGCAGCCCTGTAGGGGCCCGAGGGATGAACGAGCAGTACTTC. It translates to CASSPVGARGMNEQYF.

The CDR3 loop is CASSFKGWGGGQANEKLFF. CDR3 nucleotides: TGTGCCAGCAGTTTTAAGGGATGGGGGGGAGGTCAGGCTAATGAAAAACTGTTTTTT. This chain joins TRBV27 and TRBJ1-4, with D possibly being TRBD1 (5 bases). CDR1 and CDR2 from the germline V gene are MNHEY and SMNVEV (reference sequence). V dropped 3 bases and J dropped 3 bases, with 23 bases sitting between them. This CDR3 contains 19 residues.

The J gene is TRBJ1-2, the V gene TRBV28; D is uncertain. The CDR3 runs 11 residues. Per the germline V gene, CDR1 is MDHEN and CDR2 is SYDVKM. V lost 7 bases to trimming and J lost 1 base, with 4 bases between them. The CDR3 DNA is TGTGCCAGCACAGTTAACTATGGCTACACCTTC. Translated, it gives CASTVNYGYTF.

This chain uses TRBV29-1 with TRBJ2-1; 9 bases fit TRBD2. Trimming at V came to 0 bases and at J to 9 bases, leaving 12 bases not matched to a gene. Germline values: CDR1 SQVTM, CDR2 ANQGSEA. This CDR3 is 16 amino acids long. CDR3 residues: CSVEERGGLAKSEQFF. In nucleotides, the CDR3 is TGCAGCGTTGAAGAGCGGGGGGGACTAGCTAAGAGTGAGCAGTTCTTC.

This clone was counted only a few times. The V and J genes are TRBV9 and TRBJ2-3; D gene ambiguous. CDR1 SGDLS and CDR2 YYNGEE come from the germline V gene. This CDR3 region has 12 residues. Trimming removed 4 bases at V and 2 bases at J, with 5 bases between. The CDR3 is CASSTITDTQYF. DNA of the CDR3: TGTGCCAGCAGCACTATCACAGATACGCAGTATTTT.

This clone was detected only once. The chain links TRBV18 to TRBJ2-7; TRBD1 matches 7 bases. V was pared by 2 bases and J by 0 bases, with 4 bases of the junction left unmatched. The CDR3 has 15 residues. Germline CDR1 KGHSH, CDR2 LQKENI. DNA for the CDR3: TGTGCCAGCTCACCATCGGCAGGGGGCTCCTACGAGCAGTACTTC. Protein: CASSPSAGGSYEQYF. Full variable domain (outside the CDR3, taken from reference TRBV18 and TRBJ2-7): NAGVMQNPRHLVRRRGQEARLRCSPMKGHSHVYWYRQLPEEGLKFMVYLQKENIIDESGMPKERFSAEFPKEGPSILRIQQVVRGDSAAYFCASSPSAGGSYEQYFGPGTRLTVT.

This clone was seen only a few times. The chain couples TRBV5-1 to TRBJ1-1; tentatively, D is TRBD1 (6 bases). The CDR3 covers 15 residues. V was shortened by 6 bases and J by 3 bases, with 18 bases between the two germline ends. From germline, CDR1 is SGHRS and CDR2 YFSETQ. The CDR3 spells CASTPGGGGDTEAFF. The CDR3 DNA is TGCGCCAGCACTCCCGGAGGGGGTGGGGACACTGAAGCTTTCTTT.